The T cell receptor (beta chain) described here comes from a study of T cell responses to AZD1222 COVID-19 vaccine. Produced via immunoSEQ multiplex PCR; TCRdb's table is partial and in-frame only. Altogether about 130,000 clones are present, 90% being singletons, with the ten largest covering about 4.5%. Findings and caveats of the study: Spike regions recognized by vaccine-associated CD4 TCRs spanned the protein, led by 160-218 and 743-854.

Notes on this clone: Its cognate antigen is unknown.

Deletions cut 2 bases from V and 4 bases from J, with 11 bases between. CDR3 length equals 14 residues. Germline CDR1 is MDHEN and CDR2 is SYDVKM. This clonotype originated in an adult in good health. The J gene is TRBJ1-2, the V gene TRBV28; tentative D call: TRBD1 (6 bases). The material sequenced was peripheral blood, taken on day 0 of MenACWY control vaccination. For the CDR3, the DNA is TGTGCCAGCAGTTTAGGGGGGCCTCTCTATGGCTACACCTTC. It is translated as CASSLGGPLYGYTF.